This T cell receptor (beta chain) derives from a study of shared clonotypes between healthy human individuals. Clones were sequenced by immunoSEQ multiplex PCR, and TCRdb holds only the in-frame ones, with some missing. This sample has about 2.2 million clones, with 93% found just once. In germline, CDR1 is SGHDT, CDR2 YYEEEE. The CDR3 loop spans 16 amino acids. V was pared by 4 bases and J by 1 base, with 6 bases of the junction left unmatched. Naive CD8 cells were CD45RO-negative, positively selected for CCR7, excluding terminally differentiated effector memory CD45RA+ cells. The study's findings and limits: Around 5% of naive CD4 clonotypes were common to a few donors.

A remark on this clone: Its target is unknown.

The receptor's source is a man aged 18 to 30 in good health. Some clones in this sample may be carry-over from other donors' samples. Sequenced: naive CD8+ T cells from PBMCs. The V and J genes are TRBV5-6 and TRBJ2-7; TRBD1 matches at 12 bases. The DNA for the CDR3 is TGTGCCAGCAGCCGTCCGGGACAGGGGGCTTCCTACGAGCAGTACTTC. Residues: CASSRPGQGASYEQYF.